This TCR beta chain was profiled in a study of beta chain features in type 1 diabetes. Study results and limitations: Reduced insertions and increased deletions marked VDJ junctions in type 1 diabetes patients. Shorter templates might be favored by PCR, and equally so in patients and in controls. Shortening that was moderate but significant affected the TCRB CDR3s of Type 1 diabetes patients in all four CD4+ subsets.

Expressed TCRB transcripts were sequenced because the isolated RNA had all been reverse transcribed beforehand. Sequencing was performed with immunoSEQ multiplex PCR; in TCRdb, only in-frame clones are kept and a portion is missing. Among 600,000 to 750,000 clones listed, around 12% were seen once. Turning to this clone: Its antigen is not identified.

V lost 3 bases, J lost 1 base, and 1 base stayed unmatched. This CDR3 comprises 14 residues. Germline V gives CDR1 SGHTA, CDR2 FQGNSA. The sequenced sample was naive CD4+ T cells from blood. This clonotype was obtained from a man aged 25-45 years with type 1 diabetes. The rearrangement uses TRBV7-2 and TRBJ2-3; 7 bases match TRBD1. The CDR3 nucleotides read TGTGCCAGCAGCTTTACAGGGGGCACAGATACGCAGTATTTT. Its translation: CASSFTGGTDTQYF. Full variable domain (outside the CDR3, taken from reference TRBV7-2 and TRBJ2-3): GAGVSQSPSNKVTEKGKDVELRCDPISGHTALYWYRQSLGQGLEFLIYFQGNSAPDKSGLPSDRFSAERTGGSVSTLTIQRTQQEDSAVYLCASSFTGGTDTQYFGPGTRLTVL.